The TCR beta chain described here comes from a study of patients and donors after allogeneic stem cell transplantation. The V and J ends lost 2 bases and 2 bases respectively, with 13 bases between them. Germline-derived CDR1 and CDR2 are SGHRS and YFSETQ. This CDR3 has 15 amino acids. This clonotype was counted ten times or more. TCRdb itself ran the RT-PCR reads through MiXCR, one entry per CDR3 protein. The sample includes approximately 430,000 distinct CDR3 sequences, under 20% of them seen just once. The sample consisted of blood, either unsorted or a sorted T cell fraction (not recorded which). V and J are TRBV5-1 and TRBJ1-1; D unclear. This TCR was recovered from a human donor who was either an allogeneic HSCT recipient or a stem cell or donor lymphocyte infusion donor (not recorded which). It is not recorded whose cells these are; they may come from a transplant donor. The CDR3 region has the DNA TGCGCCAGCAGCTTCCCCGTAGGTGGCAACACTGAAGCTTTCTTT. Translated, it gives CASSFPVGGNTEAFF. The full variable domain, rest sourced from reference TRBV5-1 and TRBJ1-1, is KAGVTQTPRYLIKTRGQQVTLSCSPISGHRSVSWYQQTPGQGLQFLFEYFSETQRNKGNFPGRFSGRQFSNSRSEMNVSTLELGDSALYLCASSFPVGGNTEAFFGQGTRLTVV.